Shown below are 25 T cell receptor beta chains from a single sample sequenced in a study of molecular identifiers for immune sequencing clone quantification. TCRdb recomputed calls from the PCR reads with MiXCR, one row per CDR3 protein. The profile shows about 54,000 distinct CDR3 sequences, under 30% of them singletons. Sequencing input: naive CD8+ T cells from blood, with Jurkat cell RNA spiked in. Subset reported: FACS-sorted CD8+CD4-CCR7+CD45RA+ naive T cells. These receptors were taken from a human donor in good health. Some libraries in this study had Jurkat cell RNA spiked in.

With respect to this clonotype: Being one base from a much bigger clone, this may be a read error. CDR3 in amino acids: CAGSAGTGGENIQYF. The CDR3 bases are TGTGCCGGCAGCGCGGGGACAGGGGGAGAAAACATTCAGTACTTC. The chain links TRBV7-6 to TRBJ2-4; 11 positions match TRBD1. The V gene's germline CDR1 is SGHVS and CDR2 FNYEAQ. CDR3 length equals 15 residues.

At least ten counts were recorded for this clonotype. V gene TRBV2 combines with J gene TRBJ2-4; no clear D gene. This CDR3 spans 13 amino acids. V was clipped by 1 base and J by 5 bases, with 6 bases between them. The germline V gene has CDR1 SNHLY and CDR2 FYNNEI. The CDR3 DNA is TGTGCCAGCAGTGAAGTACTGGAAAACATTCAGTACTTC. It specifies CASSEVLENIQYF.

This clonotype turned up a few times. The chain employs TRBV4-3 and TRBJ2-7; no reliable D call. The germline CDR1 and CDR2 sequences are LGHNA and YSLEER. The V end lost 0 bases, the J end lost 1 base, and 13 bases lay between the germline ends. The CDR3 extends over 16 amino acids. CDR3 loop: CASSQDRSFLSYEQYF. CDR3 coding DNA: TGCGCCAGCAGCCAAGATCGATCCTTCTTATCCTACGAGCAGTACTTC.

Remarks on this clonotype: Since the CDR3 does not end with the conserved phenylalanine or tryptophan, this likely comes from a read error. The chain employs TRBV9 and TRBJ2-3; TRBD1 matches at 8 bases. Germline CDR1 SGDLS, CDR2 YYNGEE. This CDR3 spans 14 amino acids. The junction had 3 bases not matched to a gene; V was cut back by 2 bases and J by 4 bases. The CDR3 is CASSVAGGADTQYY. The CDR3 nucleotides read TGTGCCAGCAGCGTGGCAGGGGGCGCAGATACGCAGTATTAT.

Concerning this clonotype itself: Just one base apart from a much larger clone, this may be a read error. The V and J genes are TRBV4-1 and TRBJ2-3, with TRBD2 matching 14 bases. The germline V gene encodes CDR1 MGHRA and CDR2 YSYEKL. The CDR3 loop spans 17 amino acids. The trim removed 3 bases at V and 4 bases at J, leaving 6 bases unmatched. The CDR3 nucleotides read TGCGCCAGCAGCCACGGACTAGCGGGGGGTCAGCCAGATACGCAGTATTTT. Translated: CASSHGLAGGQPDTQYF.

This clonotype was found many times. The chain couples TRBV19 to TRBJ2-1; weak D call: TRBD1 (7 bases). The CDR3 spans 15 residues. Germline V gene sequence: CDR1 LNHDA, CDR2 SQIVND (reference sequence). Trimming cost V 5 bases and J 4 bases, with 15 bases left between them. The CDR3 protein is CASSPSGGLYNEQFF. DNA for the CDR3: TGTGCCAGTAGTCCATCAGGGGGGCTATACAATGAGCAGTTCTTC.

This clonotype was seen repeatedly, ten times or more. The gene calls are TRBV29-1 and TRBJ1-4; tentative D call: TRBD1 (6 bases). V was shortened by 6 bases and J by 2 bases, with 16 bases between the two germline ends. Germline assignment: CDR1 SQVTM and CDR2 ANQGSEA. The CDR3 has 15 residues. The CDR3 is CSVIIRGRTNEKLFF. The CDR3 DNA is TGCAGCGTCATCATCAGGGGAAGGACTAATGAAAAACTGTTTTTT.

This clonotype was observed at least ten times. The rearrangement links TRBV12-3 or TRBV12-4 to TRBJ1-2; tentative D call: TRBD1 (6 bases). V was pared by 1 base and J by 3 bases, with 15 bases between. CDR3 length equals 16 residues. In DNA form, the CDR3 reads TGTGCCAGCAGTTTAGTTCGTTCCAGGGGCGACTATGGCTACACCTTC. It specifies CASSLVRSRGDYGYTF.

This clonotype has ten or more counts. The J gene is TRBJ2-7, the V gene TRBV19, with D hard to call. Germline V gene lookup returns CDR1 LNHDA and CDR2 SQIVND (reference sequence). V lost 4 bases and J 3 bases, leaving 10 bases between the germline ends. The CDR3 spans 13 residues. The CDR3 spells CASSTGDGYEQYF. The CDR3 bases are TGTGCCAGTAGTACTGGAGACGGCTACGAGCAGTACTTC.

In its sample, this clonotype ranks as medium-sized (0.01 to 0.1%). The chain couples TRBV5-1 to TRBJ1-1; TRBD1 might be the D (5 bases). Trimming cost V 1 base and J 4 bases, with 11 bases left between them. Germline V gene data show CDR1 as SGHRS and CDR2 as YFSETQ. This CDR3 is built from 14 residues. The CDR3 bases are TGCGCCAGCAGCTTGAGAACAGGCACCACTGAAGCTTTCTTT. It encodes CASSLRTGTTEAFF. The variable domain in full, with the rest retrieved from reference TRBV5-1 and TRBJ1-1, is KAGVTQTPRYLIKTRGQQVTLSCSPISGHRSVSWYQQTPGQGLQFLFEYFSETQRNKGNFPGRFSGRQFSNSRSEMNVSTLELGDSALYLCASSLRTGTTEAFFGQGTRLTVV.

J is TRBJ2-1 and V is TRBV5-5, with 8 nucleotides matching TRBD1. The V segment lost 4 bases and the J segment 8 bases; nucleotides outside the gene matches: 5. The CDR3 covers 13 residues. Germline values: CDR1 SGHKS, CDR2 YYEKEE (reference sequence). This CDR3 reads CASSHTGGDEQFF. The CDR3 coding sequence is TGTGCCAGCAGCCACACAGGGGGTGATGAGCAGTTCTTC. Looking up the rest from reference TRBV5-5 and TRBJ2-1 gives the full variable domain: DAGVTQSPTHLIKTRGQQVTLRCSPISGHKSVSWYQQVLGQGPQFIFQYYEKEERGRGNFPDRFSARQFPNYSSELNVNALLLGDSALYLCASSHTGGDEQFFGPGTRLTVL.

With regard to this clonotype: This may arise from a read error, as a much more abundant clone is one base away. This chain uses TRBV4-1 with TRBJ1-1; D perhaps matches TRBD1 (6 bases). The CDR3 totals 17 residues. Trimming cost V 0 bases and J 6 bases, with 20 bases left between them. From germline, CDR1 is MGHRA and CDR2 YSYEKL. CDR3 DNA sequence: TGCGCCAGCAGCCAAGATAGGGGGTTTGATGGCGCGCCTGAAGCTTTCTTT. Translated, it gives CASSQDRGFDGAPEAFF.

CDR3 residues: CASSSVFFYGYTF. CDR3 bases: TGTGCCAGCAGTTCGGTTTTCTTCTATGGCTACACCTTC. This rearrangement joins TRBV6-5 to TRBJ1-2; D is undetermined. V lost 4 bases and J lost 4, with 10 bases in between. The CDR3 sequence is 13 residues long. Looked up from germline, CDR1 is MNHEY and CDR2 is SVGAGI.

This clonotype was detected many times. The V call is TRBV9, the J call TRBJ2-7; possible D gene TRBD1, 5 bases. Germline V gives CDR1 SGDLS, CDR2 YYNGEE. Trimming shortened V by 3 bases and J by 2 bases, and 12 bases separated the two germline ends. This CDR3 is 14 amino acids long. CDR3 nucleotides: TGTGCCAGCAGCGGACGAGACAGCGCCTACGAGCAGTACTTC. Translating gives CASSGRDSAYEQYF.

This clonotype was counted once. The rearrangement uses TRBV24-1 and TRBJ2-1; TRBD2 is a possible D gene (5 bases). The CDR3 runs to 17 residues. Germline V gene data show CDR1 as KGHDR and CDR2 as SFDVKD. V lost 6 bases and J 10 bases, leaving 27 bases between the germline ends. The CDR3 loop reads CATSLGRRSPATKEQFF. In nucleotides, the CDR3 is TGTGCCACCAGTCTTGGTCGGCGTAGTCCGGCGACTAAGGAGCAGTTCTTC.

This clonotype came up many times. The chain recombines TRBV4-3 with TRBJ2-1, with 9 bases that match TRBD2. The germline gives CDR1 LGHNA, CDR2 YSLEER. The CDR3 has 20 residues. With V trimmed by 0 bases and J by 2 bases, 14 bases remained unmatched. CDR3: CASSQDLGSGSTWAYNEQFF. The CDR3 DNA is TGCGCCAGCAGCCAAGATCTAGGTAGCGGGAGTACATGGGCCTACAATGAGCAGTTCTTC.

This clonotype was seen many times. The genes are TRBV25-1 and TRBJ1-6; D may be TRBD1 (5 bases). Germline V gene sequence: CDR1 MGHDK, CDR2 SYGVNS. The CDR3 has 13 residues. Trimming shortened V by 1 base and J by 9 bases, and 7 bases separated the two germline ends. In nucleotides, the CDR3 is TGTGCCAGCAGTGAATTTGGGGCTTCACCCCTCCACTTT. Translation gives CASSEFGASPLHF. Complete variable domain (other parts from reference TRBV25-1 and TRBJ1-6): EADIYQTPRYLVIGTGKKITLECSQTMGHDKMYWYQQDPGMELHLIHYSYGVNSTEKGDLSSESTVSRIRTEHFPLTLESARPSHTSQYLCASSEFGASPLHFGNGTRLTVT.

This clonotype was recorded at least ten times. The chain carries TRBV28 and TRBJ1-1, with D tentatively TRBD1 (6 bases). Germline CDR1 reads MDHEN; CDR2 reads SYDVKM. This CDR3 has 14 amino acids. Deletions cut 0 bases from V and 5 bases from J, with 10 bases between. The CDR3 region is CASSLWLGATEAFF. The CDR3 DNA reads as TGTGCCAGCAGTTTATGGTTGGGGGCTACTGAAGCTTTCTTT.

In this sample, this clonotype turned up many times. The V gene is TRBV3-1, the J gene TRBJ2-7; 11 positions agree with TRBD2. The trim removed 4 bases at V and 3 bases at J, leaving 2 bases unmatched. The V gene's germline CDR1 is LGHDT and CDR2 YNNKEL (reference sequence). This CDR3 comprises 14 residues. The chain's CDR3 is CASSPTSGGYEQYF. The CDR3 DNA is TGTGCCAGCAGCCCAACTAGCGGGGGCTACGAGCAGTACTTC.

This clonotype occurred a few times. The chain uses TRBV4-3 and TRBJ2-7; 9 nucleotides agree with TRBD2. Losses at the gene ends were 0 bases for V and 2 bases for J; bases not matched to a gene: 8. The CDR3 is made up of 17 amino acids. The germline gives CDR1 LGHNA, CDR2 YSLEER. The CDR3 spells CASSQESVAGEAYEQYF. The DNA for the CDR3 is TGCGCCAGCAGCCAAGAATCCGTAGCGGGAGAAGCCTACGAGCAGTACTTC.

This clonotype appeared many times. The V call is TRBV4-3, the J call TRBJ2-7, with TRBD1 identical over 7 bases. This CDR3 is built from 13 residues. V shed 5 bases and J 2 bases; nucleotides not matched to a gene: 3. Germline V gene lookup returns CDR1 LGHNA and CDR2 YSLEER. The CDR3 nucleotides are TGCGCCAGCAGCGAGGGACAGACCTACGAGCAGTACTTC. It encodes CASSEGQTYEQYF.

As to this clonotype: At one of its ends the junction is not consistent with the germline gene, which may arise from a read error. The CDR3 nucleotides are TGCAGCGTTGATGGGACTAGCGGGGCCAGCTCCTACAATGAGCAGCTCTTC. Protein product: CSVDGTSGASSYNEQLF. The chain recombines TRBV29-1 with TRBJ2-1; 13 nucleotides match TRBD2. This CDR3 is built from 17 residues. Germline CDR1 is SQVTM and CDR2 is ANQGSEA.

This clonotype has ten or more counts. V and J are TRBV4-3 and TRBJ2-3, with no clear D. The CDR3 is 13 residues long. CDR1 LGHNA and CDR2 YSLEER come from the germline V gene. Trimming removed 0 bases at V and 6 bases at J, with 7 bases between. The CDR3 loop reads CASSQDPKDTQYF. CDR3 sequence (DNA): TGCGCCAGCAGCCAAGACCCCAAGGATACGCAGTATTTT.

This clonotype was observed many times. The chain employs TRBV7-9 and TRBJ1-4; TRBD1 aligns across 9 bases. CDR3 size: 16 residues. Trimming at V came to 5 bases and at J to 6 bases, leaving 10 bases not matched to a gene. Germline assignment: CDR1 SEHNR and CDR2 FQNEAQ (reference sequence). The CDR3 bases are TGTGCCAGCAGCCCCCTCCCCCGGGACAGGGATGAAAAACTGTTTTTT. Amino acid sequence: CASSPLPRDRDEKLFF.

This clonotype was observed many times. V and J are TRBV29-1 and TRBJ2-7; the D gene is possibly TRBD1 (6 bases). The CDR3 covers 14 residues. The germline V gene has CDR1 SQVTM and CDR2 ANQGSEA. Trimming removed 0 bases at V and 0 bases at J, with 9 bases between. The CDR3 DNA sequence: TGCAGCGTTGAAGATAGGACAGACTCCTACGAGCAGTACTTC. It is translated as CSVEDRTDSYEQYF.